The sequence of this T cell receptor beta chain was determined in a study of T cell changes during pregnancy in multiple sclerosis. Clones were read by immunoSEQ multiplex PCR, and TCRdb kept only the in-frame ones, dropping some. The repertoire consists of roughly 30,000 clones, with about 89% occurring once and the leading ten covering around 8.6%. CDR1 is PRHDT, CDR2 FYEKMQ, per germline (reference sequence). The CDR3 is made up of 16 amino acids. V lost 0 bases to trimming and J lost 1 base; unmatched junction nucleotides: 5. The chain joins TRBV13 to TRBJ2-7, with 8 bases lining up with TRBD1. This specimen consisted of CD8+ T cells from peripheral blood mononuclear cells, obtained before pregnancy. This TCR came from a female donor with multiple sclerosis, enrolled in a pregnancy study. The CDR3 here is CASSLGPGQASYEQYF. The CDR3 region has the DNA TGTGCCAGCAGCTTAGGCCCGGGACAGGCATCCTACGAGCAGTACTTC.